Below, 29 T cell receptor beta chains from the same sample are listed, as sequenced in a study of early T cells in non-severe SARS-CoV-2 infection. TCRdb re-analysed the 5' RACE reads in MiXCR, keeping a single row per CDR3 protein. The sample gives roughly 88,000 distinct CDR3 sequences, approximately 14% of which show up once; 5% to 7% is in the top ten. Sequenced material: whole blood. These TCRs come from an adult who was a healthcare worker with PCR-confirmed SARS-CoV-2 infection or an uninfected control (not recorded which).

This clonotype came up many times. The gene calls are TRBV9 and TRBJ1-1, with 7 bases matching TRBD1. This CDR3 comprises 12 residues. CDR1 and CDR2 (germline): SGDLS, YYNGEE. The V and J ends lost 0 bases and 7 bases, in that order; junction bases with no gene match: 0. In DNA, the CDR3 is TGTGCCAGCAGCGTAGGACAGGGTGAAGCTTTCTTT. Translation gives CASSVGQGEAFF.

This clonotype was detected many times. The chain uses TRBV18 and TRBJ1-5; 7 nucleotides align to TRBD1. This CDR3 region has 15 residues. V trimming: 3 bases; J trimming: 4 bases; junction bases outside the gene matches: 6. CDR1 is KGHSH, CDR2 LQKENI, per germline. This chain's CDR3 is CASSPTGINNQPQHF. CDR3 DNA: TGTGCCAGCTCACCGACAGGGATAAATAATCAGCCCCAGCATTTT.

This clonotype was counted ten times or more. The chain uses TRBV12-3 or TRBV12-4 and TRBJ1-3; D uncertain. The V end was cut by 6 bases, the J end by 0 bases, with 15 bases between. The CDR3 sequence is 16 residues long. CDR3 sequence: CASSFPNGGSGNTIYF. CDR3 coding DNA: TGTGCCAGCAGCTTTCCCAATGGAGGCTCTGGAAACACCATATATTTT.

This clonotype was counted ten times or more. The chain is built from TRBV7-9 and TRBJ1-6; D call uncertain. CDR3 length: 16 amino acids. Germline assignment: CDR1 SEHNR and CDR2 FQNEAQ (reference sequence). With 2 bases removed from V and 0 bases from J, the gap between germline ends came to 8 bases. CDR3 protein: CASSLRRFSYNSPLHF. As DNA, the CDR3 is TGTGCCAGCAGCTTAAGGAGATTCTCCTATAATTCACCCCTCCACTTT.

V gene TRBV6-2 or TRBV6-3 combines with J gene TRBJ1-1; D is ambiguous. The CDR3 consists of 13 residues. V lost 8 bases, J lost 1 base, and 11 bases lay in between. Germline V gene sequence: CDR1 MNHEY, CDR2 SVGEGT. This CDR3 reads CASVWESNTEAFF. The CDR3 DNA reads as TGTGCCAGCGTTTGGGAATCGAACACTGAAGCTTTCTTT.

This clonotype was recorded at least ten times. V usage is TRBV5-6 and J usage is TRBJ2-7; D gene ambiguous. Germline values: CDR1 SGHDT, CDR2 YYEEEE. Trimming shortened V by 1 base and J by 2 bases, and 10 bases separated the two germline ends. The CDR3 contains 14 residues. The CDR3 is CASSLKPGTYEQYF. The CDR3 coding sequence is TGTGCCAGCAGCTTGAAGCCGGGTACCTACGAGCAGTACTTC.

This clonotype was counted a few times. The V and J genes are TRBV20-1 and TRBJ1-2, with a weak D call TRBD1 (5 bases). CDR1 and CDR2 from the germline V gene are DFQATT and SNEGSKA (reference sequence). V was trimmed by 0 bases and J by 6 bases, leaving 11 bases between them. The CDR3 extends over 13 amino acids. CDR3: CSARDQGPHGYTF. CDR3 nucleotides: TGCAGTGCTAGAGATCAGGGTCCTCATGGCTACACCTTC.

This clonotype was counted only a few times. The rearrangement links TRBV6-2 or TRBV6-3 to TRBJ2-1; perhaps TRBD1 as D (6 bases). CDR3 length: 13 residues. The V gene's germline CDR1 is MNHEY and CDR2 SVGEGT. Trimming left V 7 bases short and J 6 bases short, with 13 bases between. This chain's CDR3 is CASTPGTLNEQFF. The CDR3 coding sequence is TGTGCCAGCACCCCGGGGACACTCAATGAGCAGTTCTTC.

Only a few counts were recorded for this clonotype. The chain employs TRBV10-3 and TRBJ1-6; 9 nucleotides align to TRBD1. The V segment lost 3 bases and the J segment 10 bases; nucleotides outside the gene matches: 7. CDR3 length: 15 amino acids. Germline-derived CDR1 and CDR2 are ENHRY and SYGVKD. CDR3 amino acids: CAISDKGTGLSPLHF. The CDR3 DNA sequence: TGTGCCATCAGTGATAAGGGGACAGGGTTATCACCCCTCCACTTT.

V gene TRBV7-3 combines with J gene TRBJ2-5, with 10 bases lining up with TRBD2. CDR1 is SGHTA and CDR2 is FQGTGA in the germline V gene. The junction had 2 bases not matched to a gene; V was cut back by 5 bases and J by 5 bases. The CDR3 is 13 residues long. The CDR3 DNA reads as TGTGCCAGCAGCACGGGACTAGCGGAGACCCAGTACTTC. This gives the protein CASSTGLAETQYF.

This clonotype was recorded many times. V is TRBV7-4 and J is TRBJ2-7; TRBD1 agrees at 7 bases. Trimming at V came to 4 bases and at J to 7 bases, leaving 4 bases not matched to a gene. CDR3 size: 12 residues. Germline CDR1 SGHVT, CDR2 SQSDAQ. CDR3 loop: CASSSTGKEQYF. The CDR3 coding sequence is TGTGCCAGCAGCTCGACAGGGAAAGAGCAGTACTTC.

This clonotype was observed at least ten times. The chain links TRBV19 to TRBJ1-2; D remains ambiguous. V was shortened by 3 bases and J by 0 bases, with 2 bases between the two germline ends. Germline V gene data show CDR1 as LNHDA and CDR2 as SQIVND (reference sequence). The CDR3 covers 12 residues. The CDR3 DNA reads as TGTGCCAGTAGTATCTCTAACTATGGCTACACCTTC. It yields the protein CASSISNYGYTF.

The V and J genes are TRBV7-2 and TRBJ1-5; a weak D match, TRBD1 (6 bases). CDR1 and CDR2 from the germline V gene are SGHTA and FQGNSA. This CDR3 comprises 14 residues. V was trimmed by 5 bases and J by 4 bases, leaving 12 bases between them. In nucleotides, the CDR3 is TGTGCCAGCAGCATCGGGACACTAAATCAGCCCCAGCATTTT. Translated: CASSIGTLNQPQHF.

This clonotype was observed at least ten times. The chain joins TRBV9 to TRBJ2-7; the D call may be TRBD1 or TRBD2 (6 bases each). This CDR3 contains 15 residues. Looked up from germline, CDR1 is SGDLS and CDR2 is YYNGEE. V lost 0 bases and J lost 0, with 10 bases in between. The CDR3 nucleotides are TGTGCCAGCAGCGTAGAAGGGGGGAGCTCCTACGAGCAGTACTTC. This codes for CASSVEGGSSYEQYF.

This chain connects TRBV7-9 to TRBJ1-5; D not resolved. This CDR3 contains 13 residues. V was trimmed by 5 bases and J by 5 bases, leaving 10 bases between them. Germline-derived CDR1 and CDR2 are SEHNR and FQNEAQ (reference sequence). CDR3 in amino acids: CASSRVVDQPQHF. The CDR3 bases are TGTGCCAGCAGCCGAGTTGTGGATCAGCCCCAGCATTTT.

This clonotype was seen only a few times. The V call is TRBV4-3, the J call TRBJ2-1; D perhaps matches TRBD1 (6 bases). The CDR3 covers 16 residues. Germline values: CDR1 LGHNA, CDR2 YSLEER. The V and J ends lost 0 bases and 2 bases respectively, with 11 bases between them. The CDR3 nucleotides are TGCGCCAGCAGCCAAGATTGGGACAAACCCTACAATGAGCAGTTCTTC. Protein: CASSQDWDKPYNEQFF.

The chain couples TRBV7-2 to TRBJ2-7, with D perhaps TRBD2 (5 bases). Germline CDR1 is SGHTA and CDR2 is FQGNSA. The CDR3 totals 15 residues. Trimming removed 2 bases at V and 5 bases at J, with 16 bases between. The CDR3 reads CASSLSGLGEDEQYF. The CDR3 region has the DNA TGTGCCAGCAGCTTAAGCGGACTTGGAGAGGACGAGCAGTACTTC.

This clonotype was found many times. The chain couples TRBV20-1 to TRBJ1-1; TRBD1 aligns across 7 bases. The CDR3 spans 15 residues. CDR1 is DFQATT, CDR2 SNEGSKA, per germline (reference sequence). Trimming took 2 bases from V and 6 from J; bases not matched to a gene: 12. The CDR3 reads CSARTDRAWNSEAFF. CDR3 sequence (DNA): TGCAGTGCTAGAACCGACAGGGCGTGGAATTCTGAAGCTTTCTTT.

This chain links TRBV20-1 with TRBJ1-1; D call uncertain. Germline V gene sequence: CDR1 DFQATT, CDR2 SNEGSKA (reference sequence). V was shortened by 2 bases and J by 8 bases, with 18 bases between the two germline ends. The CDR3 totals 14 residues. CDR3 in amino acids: CSARREARSNEAFF. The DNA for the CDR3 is TGCAGTGCTAGAAGGGAGGCAAGGAGTAACGAAGCTTTCTTT.

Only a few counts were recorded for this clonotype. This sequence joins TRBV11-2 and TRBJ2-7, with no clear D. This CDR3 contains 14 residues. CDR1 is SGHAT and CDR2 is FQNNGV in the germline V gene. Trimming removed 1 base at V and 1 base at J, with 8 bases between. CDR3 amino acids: CASSLVYRSYEQYF. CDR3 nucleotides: TGTGCCAGCAGCTTAGTTTACCGTTCCTACGAGCAGTACTTC.

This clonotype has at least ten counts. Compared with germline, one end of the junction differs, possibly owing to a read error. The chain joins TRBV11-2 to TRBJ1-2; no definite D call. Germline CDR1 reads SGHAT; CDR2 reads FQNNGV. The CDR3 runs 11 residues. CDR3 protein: CASSLDRRVSF. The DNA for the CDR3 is TGTGCCAGCAGCTTAGATCGGCGAGTGAGCTTC.

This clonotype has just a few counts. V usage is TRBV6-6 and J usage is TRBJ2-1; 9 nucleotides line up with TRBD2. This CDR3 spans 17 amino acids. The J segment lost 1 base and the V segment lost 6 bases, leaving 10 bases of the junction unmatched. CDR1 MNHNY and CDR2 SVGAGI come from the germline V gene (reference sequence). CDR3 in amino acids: CASSLPERGVSYNEQFF. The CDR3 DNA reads TGTGCCAGCAGCCTCCCGGAGCGGGGGGTGTCCTACAATGAGCAGTTCTTC.

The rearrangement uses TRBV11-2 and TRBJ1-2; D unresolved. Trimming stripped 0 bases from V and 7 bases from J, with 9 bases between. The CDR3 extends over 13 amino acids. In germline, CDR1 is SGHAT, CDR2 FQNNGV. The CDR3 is CASSLDRMGGYTF. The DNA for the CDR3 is TGTGCCAGCAGCTTAGATCGGATGGGTGGCTACACCTTC. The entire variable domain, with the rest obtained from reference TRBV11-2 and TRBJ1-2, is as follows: EAGVAQSPRYKIIEKRQSVAFWCNPISGHATLYWYQQILGQGPKLLIQFQNNGVVDDSQLPKDRFSAERLKGVDSTLKIQPAKLEDSAVYLCASSLDRMGGYTFGSGTRLTVV.

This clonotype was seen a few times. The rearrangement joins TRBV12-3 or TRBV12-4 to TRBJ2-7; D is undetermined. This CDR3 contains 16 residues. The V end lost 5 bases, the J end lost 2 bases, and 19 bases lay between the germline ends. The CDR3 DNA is TGTGCCAGCAGTCTCTTCCCCCCCGGAGCTCCCTACGAGCAGTACTTC. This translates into CASSLFPPGAPYEQYF.

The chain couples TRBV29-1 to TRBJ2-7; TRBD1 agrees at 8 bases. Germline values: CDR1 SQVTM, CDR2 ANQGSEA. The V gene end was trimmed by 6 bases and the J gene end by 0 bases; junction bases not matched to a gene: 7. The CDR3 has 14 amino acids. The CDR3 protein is CSVLTGGSSYEQYF. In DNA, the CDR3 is TGCAGCGTCCTAACAGGGGGGAGCTCCTACGAGCAGTACTTC.

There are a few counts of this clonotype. CDR3 region: CASSQDASVELAGRTYEQYF. The CDR3 coding sequence is TGTGCCAGCAGCCAAGACGCCTCGGTTGAGCTAGCGGGGCGAACCTACGAGCAGTACTTC. The chain combines TRBV14 with TRBJ2-7; TRBD2 agrees at 9 bases. V trimming: 0 bases; J trimming: 2 bases; junction bases outside the gene matches: 17. CDR3 size: 20 residues. Germline V gives CDR1 SGHDN, CDR2 FVKESK.

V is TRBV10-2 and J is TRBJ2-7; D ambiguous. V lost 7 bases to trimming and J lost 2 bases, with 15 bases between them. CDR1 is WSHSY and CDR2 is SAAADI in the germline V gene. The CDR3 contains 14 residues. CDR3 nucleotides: TGCGCCAGCATCACCCCCTCGGTGCCCTACGAGCAGTACTTC. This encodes CASITPSVPYEQYF.

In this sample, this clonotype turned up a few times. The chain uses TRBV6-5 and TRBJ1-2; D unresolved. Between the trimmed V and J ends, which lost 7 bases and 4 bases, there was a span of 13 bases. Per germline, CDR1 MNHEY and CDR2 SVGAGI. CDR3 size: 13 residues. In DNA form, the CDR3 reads TGTGCCAGCACCTTCGGACCTTCCTATGGCTACACCTTC. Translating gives CASTFGPSYGYTF.

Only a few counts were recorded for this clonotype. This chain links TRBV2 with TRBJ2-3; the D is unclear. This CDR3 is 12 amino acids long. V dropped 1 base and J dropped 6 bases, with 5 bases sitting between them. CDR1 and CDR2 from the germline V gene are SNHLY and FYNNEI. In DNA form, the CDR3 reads TGTGCCAGCAGTGAAGTTTGGGATACGCAGTATTTT. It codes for CASSEVWDTQYF.